This TCR beta chain is drawn from a study of cytomegalovirus exposure and HLA in healthy donors. Study findings and constraints: Researchers reported in a later analysis that common viral pathogens appeared linked to several top clusters. TCR beta V segments were, for the most part, productive about 90% or about 30% of the time in an earlier analysis.

As regards this clone: The antigen remains unidentified.

The PCR ran on 60 Vbeta and 13 Jbeta primers. Measured with immunoSEQ multiplex PCR; TCRdb has only the in-frame clones, and not every one. The sample carries 90,000 to 120,000 clones, less than 80% recorded once. Germline values: CDR1 MNHNY, CDR2 SVGAGI (reference sequence). CDR3 length equals 16 residues. Between the trimmed V and J ends, which lost 6 bases and 3 bases, there was a span of 20 bases. Sequenced sample: PBMCs. This chain joins TRBV6-6 and TRBJ1-2; possible D gene TRBD1, 6 bases. The clonotype was recovered from a middle-aged woman in good health and CMV-seronegative. CDR3 in amino acids: CASSESDSPRDYGYTF. CDR3 bases: TGTGCCAGCAGCGAGTCGGACAGCCCTCGGGACTATGGCTACACCTTC.